A selection of T cell receptor beta chains follows, all from one sample in a study of cytomegalovirus exposure and HLA in healthy donors. The method was immunoSEQ multiplex PCR; TCRdb's version includes in-frame clones alone and lacks a portion of them. The sample consists of around 54,000 clones, over 60% of them appearing once. Sequencing was done on a sample of PBMCs. Source of these receptors: a man aged 30 to 45 in good health and CMV-seropositive. CDR3s include the opening cysteine and the closing phenylalanine or tryptophan. D genes are given only for firm matches. The size field is filled for only some rows; it gives once, few, many or a size class.

CDR3aa,CDR3nt,abundance,j_gene,d_gene,v_gene
CASSDFASSYEQYF,TGTGCCAGCAGTGACTTTGCCAGCTCCTACGAGCAGTACTTC,NA,TRBJ2-7,NA,TRBV6-1
CASRTSGQGVGYTF,TGCGCCAGCCGAACCTCGGGACAGGGGGTAGGCTACACCTTC,NA,TRBJ1-2,TRBD1,TRBV10-2
CAWSGGRTDTQYF,TGTGCCTGGAGTGGAGGTCGCACCGATACGCAGTATTTT,NA,TRBJ2-3,NA,TRBV30
CASSGTSGYTEAFF,TGTGCCAGCAGCGGAACGTCAGGGTACACTGAAGCTTTCTTT,NA,TRBJ1-1,NA,TRBV5-4
CASRKRITGTGNSPLHF,TGTGCCAGCAGAAAAAGAATCACCGGGACAGGGAATTCACCCCTCCACTTT,NA,TRBJ1-6,TRBD1,TRBV28
CAISESGQGGAFF,TGTGCCATCAGTGAGTCGGGGCAGGGGGGAGCTTTCTTT,few,TRBJ1-1,TRBD1,TRBV10-3
CASSSPDGMDTQYF,TGTGCCAGCAGTTCGCCCGACGGGATGGATACGCAGTATTTT,NA,TRBJ2-3,NA,TRBV28
CASSLETSLIGELFF,TGTGCCAGCAGCTTGGAGACTAGCTTGATCGGGGAGCTGTTTTTT,NA,TRBJ2-2,TRBD2,TRBV7-2
CASTLPQRTGDYGYTF,TGTGCCAGCACCCTCCCCCAACGGACAGGGGACTATGGCTACACCTTC,NA,TRBJ1-2,TRBD1,TRBV5-4
CASSLSKTGNSPLHF,TGTGCCAGCAGTTTAAGTAAAACAGGAAATTCACCCCTCCACTTT,NA,TRBJ1-6,NA,TRBV28
CASSLGQSPSYEQYF,TGTGCCAGTAGTCTGGGACAGTCCCCGTCTTACGAGCAGTACTTC,NA,TRBJ2-7,TRBD1,TRBV19
CASSLAGQGNTEAFF,TGCGCCAGCAGCTTGGCCGGGCAGGGGAACACTGAAGCTTTCTTT,few,TRBJ1-1,NA,TRBV5-1
CATSKDPGNTEAFF,TGTGCCACCAGCAAAGATCCGGGGAACACTGAAGCTTTCTTT,few,TRBJ1-1,NA,TRBV15
CASSLGQGKDEQYF,TGCGCCAGCAGCTTGGGACAGGGGAAGGACGAGCAGTACTTC,once,TRBJ2-7,TRBD1,TRBV5-1
CASAIAVQETQYF,TGTGCCAGCGCCATAGCGGTGCAAGAGACCCAGTACTTC,NA,TRBJ2-5,NA,TRBV6-6
CASSGGQGLTETQYF,TGTGCCAGCAGCGGGGGACAGGGGTTGACAGAGACCCAGTACTTC,NA,TRBJ2-5,TRBD1,TRBV5-4
CASSQAGNYGYTF,TGTGCCAGCAGCCAAGCAGGGAACTATGGCTACACCTTC,once,TRBJ1-2,NA,TRBV4-2
CASSSDRGAGNTIYF,TGCGCCAGCAGCTCGGACAGAGGCGCAGGAAACACCATATATTTT,few,TRBJ1-3,NA,TRBV5-1
CASSSTRGYTF,TGTGCCAGCAGTTCGACAAGAGGCTACACCTTC,NA,TRBJ1-2,NA,TRBV28
CASSSRSNTEAFF,TGTGCCAGCAGCTCGCGGTCCAACACTGAAGCTTTCTTT,NA,TRBJ1-1,NA,TRBV7-2
CASLINREETQYF,TGTGCTAGTCTCATCAACAGAGAAGAGACCCAGTACTTC,NA,TRBJ2-5,NA,TRBV12-5
CASSTRQGGSPGELFF,TGTGCCAGTAGTACCCGACAGGGTGGGTCCCCCGGGGAGCTGTTTTTT,NA,TRBJ2-2,TRBD1,TRBV19
CASSVTLRTSRRVVTKNIQYF,TGTGCCAGCAGCGTAACGCTCCGGACTAGCAGGCGGGTGGTAACCAAAAACATTCAGTACTTC,NA,TRBJ2-4,TRBD2,TRBV7-3
CASSSRGGASYNEQFF,TGCGCCAGCAGTTCCCGCGGGGGAGCGTCCTACAATGAGCAGTTCTTC,NA,TRBJ2-1,TRBD2,TRBV5-1
CASSLGTEIEAFF,TGTGCCAGCAGCTTAGGGACTGAAATTGAAGCTTTCTTT,once,TRBJ1-1,NA,TRBV7-8
CASSPGTTQETQYF,TGTGCCAGCAGCCCCGGGACTACCCAAGAGACCCAGTACTTC,NA,TRBJ2-5,TRBD2,TRBV7-9
CASSIDPPGYGTEAFF,TGTGCCAGTAGTATAGATCCCCCGGGGTACGGCACTGAAGCTTTCTTT,NA,TRBJ1-1,NA,TRBV19
CASSLGRGPYNEQFF,TGTGCCAGCAGTCTAGGAAGGGGTCCCTACAATGAGCAGTTCTTC,NA,TRBJ2-1,NA,TRBV7-3
CASSSDRPVYEQYF,TGTGCCAGCAGCTCAGACAGGCCAGTCTACGAGCAGTACTTC,NA,TRBJ2-7,NA,TRBV7-8
CASSGGQGRYEQYF,TGTGCCAGCAGCGGGGGACAGGGGAGGTACGAGCAGTACTTC,NA,TRBJ2-7,TRBD1,TRBV13
CASMRGDRDTEAFF,TGTGCCAGCATGAGAGGGGACAGGGACACTGAAGCTTTCTTT,NA,TRBJ1-1,TRBD1,TRBV6-1
CASSPVYRGPNQPQHF,TGTGCCAGCAGCCCCGTATATAGGGGCCCGAATCAGCCCCAGCATTTT,NA,TRBJ1-5,NA,TRBV27
CASSLGTSAGELFF,TGTGCCAGCAGCTTAGGTACTTCGGCCGGGGAGCTGTTTTTT,NA,TRBJ2-2,NA,TRBV11-2
CASSYTDSVANNEQYF,TGTGCCAGCAGTTACACCGACAGCGTAGCAAACAACGAGCAGTACTTC,once,TRBJ2-7,NA,TRBV6-5
CASILAGEANYGYTF,TGTGCCAGTATTTTAGCAGGGGAAGCTAACTATGGCTACACCTTC,NA,TRBJ1-2,NA,TRBV19
CASSLAGGNQPQHF,TGTGCCAGCAGTTTAGCAGGGGGAAATCAGCCCCAGCATTTT,NA,TRBJ1-5,TRBD1,TRBV27
CASSPREAVREKLFF,TGTGCCAGCAGCCCCCGGGAGGCCGTTCGTGAAAAACTGTTTTTT,NA,TRBJ1-4,NA,TRBV9
CASSPSGGWTGELFF,TGTGCCAGCAGCCCCTCGGGGGGTTGGACCGGGGAGCTGTTTTTT,NA,TRBJ2-2,TRBD2,TRBV7-9
CACGRGGTEAFF,TGTGCCTGTGGCAGGGGTGGCACTGAAGCTTTCTTT,few,TRBJ1-1,NA,TRBV6-5
CASSGGRIYNEQFF,TGTGCCAGCAGCGGTGGCAGGATCTACAATGAGCAGTTCTTC,NA,TRBJ2-1,NA,TRBV7-3
CASSQGRANPDTQYF,TGTGCCAGCAGCCAAGGGCGGGCGAACCCAGATACGCAGTATTTT,NA,TRBJ2-3,NA,TRBV4-2
CASSLGLRGQANQPQHF,TGCGCCAGCAGCTTGGGATTAAGGGGACAGGCAAATCAGCCCCAGCATTTT,NA,TRBJ1-5,TRBD1,TRBV5-1
CASSPGLAGFDEQYF,TGTGCCAGCAGCCCGGGACTAGCGGGGTTCGACGAGCAGTACTTC,NA,TRBJ2-7,TRBD2,TRBV7-6
CASMSVTGFSGELFF,TGTGCCAGCATGAGCGTGACAGGGTTTTCCGGGGAGCTGTTTTTT,NA,TRBJ2-2,TRBD1,TRBV11-2
CASSQDLGSGANVLTF,TGTGCCAGCAGCCAAGATCTCGGCTCTGGGGCCAACGTCCTGACTTTC,few,TRBJ2-6,NA,TRBV4-2
CASSEGGQGHQETQYF,TGTGCCAGCAGCGAGGGGGGACAGGGCCACCAAGAGACCCAGTACTTC,NA,TRBJ2-5,TRBD1,TRBV9
CASSFFRGVYTYEQYF,TGTGCCAGCAGTTTCTTTCGGGGGGTATACACCTACGAGCAGTACTTC,once,TRBJ2-7,TRBD2,TRBV28
CASTEGQRRGPQETQYF,TGTGCCAGCACCGAAGGGCAGCGTAGGGGTCCCCAAGAGACCCAGTACTTC,NA,TRBJ2-5,NA,TRBV7-6
CAITRTGGPPNTEAFF,TGTGCCATCACTCGTACAGGGGGTCCTCCAAACACTGAAGCTTTCTTT,NA,TRBJ1-1,TRBD1,TRBV10-3
CASSVMTGNSPLHF,TGTGCCAGCAGCGTCATGACAGGGAATTCACCCCTCCACTTT,NA,TRBJ1-6,TRBD1,TRBV9